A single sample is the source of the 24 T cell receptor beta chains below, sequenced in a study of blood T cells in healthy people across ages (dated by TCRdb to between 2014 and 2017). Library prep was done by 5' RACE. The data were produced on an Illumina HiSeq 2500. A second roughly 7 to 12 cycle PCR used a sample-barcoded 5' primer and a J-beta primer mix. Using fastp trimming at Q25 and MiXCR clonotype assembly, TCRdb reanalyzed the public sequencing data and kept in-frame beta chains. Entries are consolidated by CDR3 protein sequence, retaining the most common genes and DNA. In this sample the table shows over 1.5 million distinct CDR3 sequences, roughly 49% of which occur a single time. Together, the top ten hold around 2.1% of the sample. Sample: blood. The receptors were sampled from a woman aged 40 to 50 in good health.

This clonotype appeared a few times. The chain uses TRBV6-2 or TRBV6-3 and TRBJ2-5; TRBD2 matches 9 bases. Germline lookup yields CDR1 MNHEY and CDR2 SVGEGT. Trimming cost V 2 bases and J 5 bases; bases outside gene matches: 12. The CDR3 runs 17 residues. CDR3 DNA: TGTGCCAGCAGTTACACCGAAAGCGCTAGCGGGGATGAGACCCAGTACTTC. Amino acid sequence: CASSYTESASGDETQYF.

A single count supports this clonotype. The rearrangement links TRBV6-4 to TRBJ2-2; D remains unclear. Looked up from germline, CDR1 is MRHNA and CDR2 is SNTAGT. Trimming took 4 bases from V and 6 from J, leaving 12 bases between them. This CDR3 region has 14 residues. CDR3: CASSAMKGAGELFF. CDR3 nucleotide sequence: TGTGCCAGCAGTGCAATGAAGGGCGCCGGGGAGCTGTTTTTT.

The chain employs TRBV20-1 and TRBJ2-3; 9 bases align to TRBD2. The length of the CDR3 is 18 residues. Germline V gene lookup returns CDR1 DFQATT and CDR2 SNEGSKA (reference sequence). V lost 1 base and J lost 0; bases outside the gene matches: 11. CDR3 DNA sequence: TGCAGTGCTAGAGGCCCTTGGCGGGGGGGCCCCAGCACAGATACGCAGTATTTT. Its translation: CSARGPWRGGPSTDTQYF.

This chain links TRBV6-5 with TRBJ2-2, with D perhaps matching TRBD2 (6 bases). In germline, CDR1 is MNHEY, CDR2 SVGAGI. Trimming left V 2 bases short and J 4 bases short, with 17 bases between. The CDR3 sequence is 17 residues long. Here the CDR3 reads CASSYIPGAAGTGELFF. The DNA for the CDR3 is TGTGCCAGCAGTTACATCCCGGGAGCCGCGGGCACCGGGGAGCTGTTTTTT.

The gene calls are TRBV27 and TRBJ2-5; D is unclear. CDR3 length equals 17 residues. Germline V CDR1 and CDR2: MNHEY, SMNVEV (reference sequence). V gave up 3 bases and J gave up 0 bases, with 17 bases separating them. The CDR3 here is CASSLRYPTKYQETQYF. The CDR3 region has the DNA TGTGCCAGCAGTTTGCGGTACCCAACAAAGTACCAAGAGACCCAGTACTTC.

The DNA of the CDR3 is TGTGCCACCAGCAGAGAGGGGGGAGGATTCACAGATACGCAGTATTTT. This codes for CATSREGGGFTDTQYF. This sequence joins TRBV15 and TRBJ2-3; a weak D match, TRBD2 (6 bases). The CDR3 sequence is 16 residues long. Trimming removed 0 bases from V and 2 bases from J, with 12 bases in between. Germline V gene lookup returns CDR1 LNHNV and CDR2 YYDKDF (reference sequence).

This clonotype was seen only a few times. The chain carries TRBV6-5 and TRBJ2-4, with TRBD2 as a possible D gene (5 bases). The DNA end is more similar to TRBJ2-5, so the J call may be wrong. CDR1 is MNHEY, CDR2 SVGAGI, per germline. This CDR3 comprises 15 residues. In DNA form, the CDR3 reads TGTGCCAGCAGTGGAGGCAGGATCCCAGGAGAGACCCAGTACTTC. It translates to CASSGGRIPGETQYF.

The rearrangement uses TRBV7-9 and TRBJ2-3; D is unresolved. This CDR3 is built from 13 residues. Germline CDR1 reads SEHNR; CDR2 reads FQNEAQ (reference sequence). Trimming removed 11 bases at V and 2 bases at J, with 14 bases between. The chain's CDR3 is CAGIQVHTDTQYF. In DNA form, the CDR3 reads TGTGCCGGGATTCAGGTACACACAGATACGCAGTATTTT.

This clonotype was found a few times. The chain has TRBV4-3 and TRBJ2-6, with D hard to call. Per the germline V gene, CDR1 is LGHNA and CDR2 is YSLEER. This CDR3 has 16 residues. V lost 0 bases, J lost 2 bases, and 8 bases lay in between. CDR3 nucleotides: TGCGCCAGCAGCCAAGATAACACAGCTGGGGCCAACGTCCTGACTTTC. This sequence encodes CASSQDNTAGANVLTF.

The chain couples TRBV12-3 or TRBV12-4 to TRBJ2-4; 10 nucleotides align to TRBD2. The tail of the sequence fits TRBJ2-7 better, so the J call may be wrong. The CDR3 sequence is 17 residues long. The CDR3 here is CASSPVELAGITYEQYF. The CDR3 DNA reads TGTGCCAGCAGCCCTGTAGAACTAGCGGGGATAACCTACGAGCAGTACTTC.

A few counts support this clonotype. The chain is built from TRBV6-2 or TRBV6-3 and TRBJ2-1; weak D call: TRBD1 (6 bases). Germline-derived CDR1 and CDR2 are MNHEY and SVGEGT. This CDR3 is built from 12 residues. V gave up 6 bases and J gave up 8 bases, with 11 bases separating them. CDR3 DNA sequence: TGTGCCAGCAGAATCGACAGGCATGAGCAGTTCTTC. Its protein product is CASRIDRHEQFF.

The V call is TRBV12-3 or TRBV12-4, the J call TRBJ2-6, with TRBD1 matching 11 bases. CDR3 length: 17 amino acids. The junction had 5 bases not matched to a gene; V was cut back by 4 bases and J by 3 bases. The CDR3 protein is CASSSGQGVDGANVLTF. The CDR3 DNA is TGTGCCAGCAGTTCGGGACAGGGGGTGGATGGGGCCAACGTCCTGACTTTC.

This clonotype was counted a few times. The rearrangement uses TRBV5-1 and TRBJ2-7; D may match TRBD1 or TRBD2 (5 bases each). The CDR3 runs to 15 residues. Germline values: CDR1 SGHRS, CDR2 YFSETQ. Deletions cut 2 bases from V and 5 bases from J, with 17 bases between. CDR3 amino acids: CASSFNRDGLNEQYF. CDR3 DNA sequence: TGCGCCAGCAGCTTTAACCGGGACGGGTTGAACGAGCAGTACTTC.

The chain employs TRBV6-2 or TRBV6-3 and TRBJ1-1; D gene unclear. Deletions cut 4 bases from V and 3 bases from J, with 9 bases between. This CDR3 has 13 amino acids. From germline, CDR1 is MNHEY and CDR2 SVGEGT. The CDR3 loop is CASSLGSHTEAFF. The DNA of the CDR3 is TGTGCCAGCAGTTTGGGCAGTCACACTGAAGCTTTCTTT.

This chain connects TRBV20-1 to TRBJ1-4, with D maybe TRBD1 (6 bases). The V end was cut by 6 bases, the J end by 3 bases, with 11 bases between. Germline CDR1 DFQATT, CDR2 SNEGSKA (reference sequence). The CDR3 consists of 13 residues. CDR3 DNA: TGCAGTGCCGGGGGGCAGTCTAATGAAAAACTGTTTTTT. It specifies CSAGGQSNEKLFF.

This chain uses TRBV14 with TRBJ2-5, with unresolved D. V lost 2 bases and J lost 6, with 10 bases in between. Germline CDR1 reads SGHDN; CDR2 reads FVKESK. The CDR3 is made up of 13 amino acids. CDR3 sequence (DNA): TGTGCCAGCAGCCAATCCGACGGACAGACCCAGTACTTC. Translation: CASSQSDGQTQYF.

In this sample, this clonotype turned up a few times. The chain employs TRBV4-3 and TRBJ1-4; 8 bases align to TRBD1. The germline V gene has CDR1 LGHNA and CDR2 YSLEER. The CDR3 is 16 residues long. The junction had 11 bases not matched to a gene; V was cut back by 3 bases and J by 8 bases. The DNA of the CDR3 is TGCGCCAGCAGCCAGCGGGTAGGACAGGGAGACGAAAAACTGTTTTTT. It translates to CASSQRVGQGDEKLFF.

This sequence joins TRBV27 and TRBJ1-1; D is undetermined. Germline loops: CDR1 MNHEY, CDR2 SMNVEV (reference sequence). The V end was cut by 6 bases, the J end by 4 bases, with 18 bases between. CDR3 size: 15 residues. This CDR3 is CASRSFNRSTTEAFF. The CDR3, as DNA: TGTGCCAGCAGATCATTCAACCGGAGTACCACTGAAGCTTTCTTT.

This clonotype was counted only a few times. This chain's CDR3 is CASGTLETQYF. The CDR3, as DNA: TGTGCCAGCGGGACCCTAGAGACCCAGTACTTC. The chain has TRBV28 and TRBJ2-5; either TRBD1 or TRBD2 may supply D (5 bases each). Germline V CDR1 and CDR2: MDHEN, SYDVKM. This CDR3 region has 11 residues. V was cut by 8 bases and J by 4 bases, with 8 bases left in between.

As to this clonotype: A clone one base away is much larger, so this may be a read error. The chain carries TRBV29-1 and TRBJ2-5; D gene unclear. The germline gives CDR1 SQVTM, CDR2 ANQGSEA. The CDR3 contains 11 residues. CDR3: CSGGPQEAQYF. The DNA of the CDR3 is TGCAGCGGTGGGCCCCAAGAGGCCCAGTACTTC. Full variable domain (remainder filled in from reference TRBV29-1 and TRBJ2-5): SAVISQKPSRDICQRGTSLTIQCQVDSQVTMMFWYRQQPGQSLTLIATANQGSEATYESGFVIDKFPISRPNLTFSTLTVSNMSPEDSSIYLCSGGPQEAQYFGPGTRLLVL.

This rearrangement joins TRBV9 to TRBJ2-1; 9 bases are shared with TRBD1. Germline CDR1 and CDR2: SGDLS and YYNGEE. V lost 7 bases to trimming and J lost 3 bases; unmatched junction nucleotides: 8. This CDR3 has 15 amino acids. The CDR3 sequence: CASGQGDRDYNEQFF. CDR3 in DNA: TGTGCCAGCGGCCAGGGGGACAGGGACTACAATGAGCAGTTCTTC.

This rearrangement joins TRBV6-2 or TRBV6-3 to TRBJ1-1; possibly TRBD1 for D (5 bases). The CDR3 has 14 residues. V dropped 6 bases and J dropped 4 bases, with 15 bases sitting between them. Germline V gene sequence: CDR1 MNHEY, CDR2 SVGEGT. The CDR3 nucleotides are TGTGCCAGCAGGGCGGCAGGGAGGTCCACTGAAGCTTTCTTT. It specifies CASRAAGRSTEAFF.

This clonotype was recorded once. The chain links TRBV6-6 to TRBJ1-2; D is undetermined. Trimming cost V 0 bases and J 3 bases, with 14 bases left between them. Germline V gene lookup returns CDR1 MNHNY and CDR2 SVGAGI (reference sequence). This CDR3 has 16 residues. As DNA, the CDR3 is TGTGCCAGCAGTTACTCGAATCCCAGGCTGGACTATGGCTACACCTTC. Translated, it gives CASSYSNPRLDYGYTF.

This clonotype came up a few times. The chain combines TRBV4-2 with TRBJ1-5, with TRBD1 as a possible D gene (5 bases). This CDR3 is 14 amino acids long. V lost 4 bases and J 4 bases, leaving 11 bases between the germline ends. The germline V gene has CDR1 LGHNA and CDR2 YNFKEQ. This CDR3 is CASSPRGDNQPQHF. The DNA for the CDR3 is TGTGCCAGCAGCCCTAGGGGAGATAATCAGCCCCAGCATTTT.